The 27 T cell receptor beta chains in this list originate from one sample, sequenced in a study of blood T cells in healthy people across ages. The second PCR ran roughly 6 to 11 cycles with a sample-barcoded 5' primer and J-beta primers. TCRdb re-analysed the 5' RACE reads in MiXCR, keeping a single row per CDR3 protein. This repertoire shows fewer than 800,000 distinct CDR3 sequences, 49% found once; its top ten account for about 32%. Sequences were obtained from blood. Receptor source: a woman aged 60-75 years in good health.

CDR3 sequence (DNA): TGTGCCAGCAGGTTCGCCGGGCAGGGGGCCTACGAGCAGTACTTC. Residues: CASRFAGQGAYEQYF. J is TRBJ2-7 and V is TRBV7-9; 7 bases agree with TRBD1. The germline V gene has CDR1 SEHNR and CDR2 FQNEAQ (reference sequence). V was pared by 6 bases and J by 2 bases, with 10 bases of the junction left unmatched. The CDR3 length is 15 residues.

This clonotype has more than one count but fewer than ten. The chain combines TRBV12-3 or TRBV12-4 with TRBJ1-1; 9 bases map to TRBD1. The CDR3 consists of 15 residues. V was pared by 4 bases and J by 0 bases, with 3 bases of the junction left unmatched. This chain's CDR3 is CASSSRQGVNTEAFF. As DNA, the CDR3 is TGTGCCAGCAGTTCGAGACAGGGGGTGAACACTGAAGCTTTCTTT.

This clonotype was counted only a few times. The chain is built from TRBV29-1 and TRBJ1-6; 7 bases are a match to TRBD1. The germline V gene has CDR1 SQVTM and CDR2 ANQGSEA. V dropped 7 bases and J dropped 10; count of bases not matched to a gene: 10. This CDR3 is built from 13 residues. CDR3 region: CSARTGGHSPLHF. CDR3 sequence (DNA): TGCAGCGCCAGGACAGGCGGCCACTCACCCCTCCACTTT.

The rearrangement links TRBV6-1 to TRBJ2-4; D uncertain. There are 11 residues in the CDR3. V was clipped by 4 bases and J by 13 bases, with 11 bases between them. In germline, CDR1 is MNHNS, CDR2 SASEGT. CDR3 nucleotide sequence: TGTGCCAGCAGTGCTGCGAGAGAGCAGTACTTC. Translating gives CASSAAREQYF.

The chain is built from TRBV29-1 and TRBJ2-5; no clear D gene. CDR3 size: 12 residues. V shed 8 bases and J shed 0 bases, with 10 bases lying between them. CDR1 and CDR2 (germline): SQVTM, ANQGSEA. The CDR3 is CSSASYQETQYF. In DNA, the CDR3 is TGCAGCTCAGCGTCGTACCAAGAGACCCAGTACTTC. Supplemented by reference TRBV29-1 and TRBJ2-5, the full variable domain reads SAVISQKPSRDICQRGTSLTIQCQVDSQVTMMFWYRQQPGQSLTLIATANQGSEATYESGFVIDKFPISRPNLTFSTLTVSNMSPEDSSIYLCSSASYQETQYFGPGTRLLVL.

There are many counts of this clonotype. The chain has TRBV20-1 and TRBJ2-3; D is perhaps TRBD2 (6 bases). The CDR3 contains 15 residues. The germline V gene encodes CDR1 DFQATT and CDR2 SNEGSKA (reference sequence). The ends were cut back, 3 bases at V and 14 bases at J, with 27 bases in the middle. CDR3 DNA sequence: TGCAGTGCTAGCCGCGCGGCTAGCGCGCCCCATATGCGGTATTTT. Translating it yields CSASRAASAPHMRYF.

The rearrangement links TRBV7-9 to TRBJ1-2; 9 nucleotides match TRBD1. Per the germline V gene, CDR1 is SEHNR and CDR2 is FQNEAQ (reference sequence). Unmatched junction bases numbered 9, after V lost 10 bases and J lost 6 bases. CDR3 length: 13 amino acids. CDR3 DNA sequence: TGTGCCACCGTAAGGACAGGGGTCGATGGCTACACCTTC. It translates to CATVRTGVDGYTF. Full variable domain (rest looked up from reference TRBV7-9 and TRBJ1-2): DTGVSQNPRHKITKRGQNVTFRCDPISEHNRLYWYRQTLGQGPEFLTYFQNEAQLEKSRLLSDRFSAERPKGSFSTLEIQRTEQGDSAMYLCATVRTGVDGYTFGSGTRLTVV.

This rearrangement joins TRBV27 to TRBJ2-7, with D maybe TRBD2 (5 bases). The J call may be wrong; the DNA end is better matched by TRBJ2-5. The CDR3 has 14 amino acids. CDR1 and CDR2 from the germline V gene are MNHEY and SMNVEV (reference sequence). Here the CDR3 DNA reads TGTGCCAGCAGTTCAACAGCGCTGGCGGGGACCCAGTACTTC. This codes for CASSSTALAGTQYF.

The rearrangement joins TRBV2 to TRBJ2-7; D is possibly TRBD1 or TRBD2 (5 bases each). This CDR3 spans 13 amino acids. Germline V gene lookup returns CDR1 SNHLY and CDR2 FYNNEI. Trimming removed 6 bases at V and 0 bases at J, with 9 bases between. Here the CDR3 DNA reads TGTGCCAGCAGGGGGGACGGCTCCTACGAGCAGTACTTC. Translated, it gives CASRGDGSYEQYF.

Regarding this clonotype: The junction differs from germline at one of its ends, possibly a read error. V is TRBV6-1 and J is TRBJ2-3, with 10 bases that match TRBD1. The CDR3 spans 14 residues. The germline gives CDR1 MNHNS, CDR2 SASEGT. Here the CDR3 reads CTSRRQGATDTQYF. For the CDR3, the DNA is TGTACCAGCAGGAGACAGGGGGCAACAGATACGCAGTATTTT.

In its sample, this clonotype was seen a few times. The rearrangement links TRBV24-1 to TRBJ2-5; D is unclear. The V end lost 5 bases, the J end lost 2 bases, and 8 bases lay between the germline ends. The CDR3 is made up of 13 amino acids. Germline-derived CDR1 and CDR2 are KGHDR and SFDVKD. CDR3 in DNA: TGTGCCACCAGTGTTGGCAGTCAAGAGACCCAGTACTTC. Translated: CATSVGSQETQYF.

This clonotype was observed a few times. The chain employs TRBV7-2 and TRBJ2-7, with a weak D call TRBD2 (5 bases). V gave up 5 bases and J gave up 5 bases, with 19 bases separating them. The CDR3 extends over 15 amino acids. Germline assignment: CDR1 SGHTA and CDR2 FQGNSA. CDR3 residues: CASSAHELGAHEQYF. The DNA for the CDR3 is TGTGCCAGCAGCGCCCACGAACTAGGAGCTCACGAGCAGTACTTC.

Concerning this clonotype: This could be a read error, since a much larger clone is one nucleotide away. The CDR3 region is CASSTQGRGYEQYF. CDR3 bases: TGTGCCAGCAGCACGCAGGGACGGGGTTACGAGCAGTACTTC. The chain joins TRBV7-2 to TRBJ2-7; D assignment may be TRBD1 or TRBD2 (5 bases each). CDR3 length: 14 residues. CDR1 SGHTA and CDR2 FQGNSA come from the germline V gene. Trimming cost V 5 bases and J 4 bases, with 15 bases left between them.

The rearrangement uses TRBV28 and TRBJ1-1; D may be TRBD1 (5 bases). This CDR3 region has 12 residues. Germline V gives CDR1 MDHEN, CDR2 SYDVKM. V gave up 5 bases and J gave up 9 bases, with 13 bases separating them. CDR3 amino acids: CASSGAGRKAFF. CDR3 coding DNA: TGTGCCAGCAGTGGGGCGGGACGGAAAGCTTTCTTT.

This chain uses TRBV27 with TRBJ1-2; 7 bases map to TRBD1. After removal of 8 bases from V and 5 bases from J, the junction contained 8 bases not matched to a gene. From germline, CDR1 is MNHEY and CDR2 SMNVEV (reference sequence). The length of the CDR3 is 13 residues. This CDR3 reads CASGQEQGYGYTF. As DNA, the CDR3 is TGTGCCAGCGGGCAGGAACAGGGGTATGGCTACACCTTC.

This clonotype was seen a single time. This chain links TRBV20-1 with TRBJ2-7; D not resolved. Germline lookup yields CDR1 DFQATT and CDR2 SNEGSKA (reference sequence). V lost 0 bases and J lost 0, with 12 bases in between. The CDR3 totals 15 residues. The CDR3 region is CSARDAQKSSYEQYF. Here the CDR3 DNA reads TGCAGTGCTAGAGATGCCCAGAAAAGCTCCTACGAGCAGTACTTC.

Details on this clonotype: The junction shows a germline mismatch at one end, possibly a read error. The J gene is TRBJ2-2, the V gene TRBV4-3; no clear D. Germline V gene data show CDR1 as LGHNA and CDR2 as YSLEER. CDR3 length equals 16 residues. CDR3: CVSSQAYHQKAGELFF. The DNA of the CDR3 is TGCGTCAGCAGCCAAGCTTACCATCAGAAGGCCGGGGAGCTGTTTTTT.

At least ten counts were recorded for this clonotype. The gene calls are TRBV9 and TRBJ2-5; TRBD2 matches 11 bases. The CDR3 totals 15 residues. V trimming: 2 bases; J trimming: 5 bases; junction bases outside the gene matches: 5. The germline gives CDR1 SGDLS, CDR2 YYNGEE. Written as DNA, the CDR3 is TGTGCCAGCAGCGTTAGAGCTAGCGGGAGGGAGACCCAGTACTTC. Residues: CASSVRASGRETQYF.

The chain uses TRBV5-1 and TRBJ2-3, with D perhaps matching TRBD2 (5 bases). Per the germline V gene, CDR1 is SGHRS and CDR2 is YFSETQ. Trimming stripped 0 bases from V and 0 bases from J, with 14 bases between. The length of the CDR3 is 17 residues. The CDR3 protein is CASSLAPGSASTDTQYF. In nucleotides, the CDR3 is TGCGCCAGCAGCTTGGCTCCGGGGTCGGCTAGCACAGATACGCAGTATTTT.

In DNA form, the CDR3 reads TGTGCCAGCAGCCCCGAAGGACAGGACGATTCACCCCTCCACTTT. Translating it yields CASSPEGQDDSPLHF. The chain links TRBV6-5 to TRBJ1-6; 7 bases align to TRBD1. The CDR3 covers 15 residues. Germline V CDR1 and CDR2: MNHEY, SVGAGI. The V segment lost 6 bases and the J segment 8 bases; nucleotides outside the gene matches: 10.

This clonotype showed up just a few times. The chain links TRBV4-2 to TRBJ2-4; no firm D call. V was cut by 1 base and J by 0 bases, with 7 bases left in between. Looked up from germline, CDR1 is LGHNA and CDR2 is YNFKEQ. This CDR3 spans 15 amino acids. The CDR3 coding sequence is TGTGCCAGCAGCCAAGTGAGCCCAGCCAAAAACATTCAGTACTTC. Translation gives CASSQVSPAKNIQYF.

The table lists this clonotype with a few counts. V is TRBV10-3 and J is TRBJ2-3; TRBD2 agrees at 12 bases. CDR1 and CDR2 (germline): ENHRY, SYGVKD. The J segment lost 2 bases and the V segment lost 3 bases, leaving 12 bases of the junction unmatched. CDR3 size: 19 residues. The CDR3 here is CAISDRVTSGSGFTDTQYF. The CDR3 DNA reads TGTGCCATCAGTGACCGTGTGACTAGCGGGAGTGGGTTCACAGATACGCAGTATTTT.

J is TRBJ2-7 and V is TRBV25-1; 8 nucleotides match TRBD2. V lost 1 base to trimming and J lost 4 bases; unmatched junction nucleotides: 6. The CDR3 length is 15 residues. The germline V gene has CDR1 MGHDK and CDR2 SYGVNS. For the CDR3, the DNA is TGTGCCAGCAGTGAATTTACTAGCGGCCTTTACGAGCAGTACTTC. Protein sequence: CASSEFTSGLYEQYF.

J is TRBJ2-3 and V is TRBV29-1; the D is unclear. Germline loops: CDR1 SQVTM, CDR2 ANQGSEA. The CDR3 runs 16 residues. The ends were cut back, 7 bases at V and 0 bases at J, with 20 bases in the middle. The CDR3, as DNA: TGCAGCGCTTCCGACACGGCCTACTCTAGCACAGATACGCAGTATTTT. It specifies CSASDTAYSSTDTQYF.

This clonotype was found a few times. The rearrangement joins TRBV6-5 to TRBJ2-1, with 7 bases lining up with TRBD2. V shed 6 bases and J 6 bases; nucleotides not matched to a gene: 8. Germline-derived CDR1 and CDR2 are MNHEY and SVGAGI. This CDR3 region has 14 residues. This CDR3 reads CASSPLLATNEQFF. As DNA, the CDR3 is TGTGCCAGCAGCCCCCTACTAGCGACCAATGAGCAGTTCTTC.

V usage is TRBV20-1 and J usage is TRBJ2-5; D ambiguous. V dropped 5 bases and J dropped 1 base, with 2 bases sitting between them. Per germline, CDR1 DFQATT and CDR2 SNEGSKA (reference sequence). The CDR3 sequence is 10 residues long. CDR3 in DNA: TGCAGTGCTCCCCAAGAGACCCAGTACTTC. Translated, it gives CSAPQETQYF.

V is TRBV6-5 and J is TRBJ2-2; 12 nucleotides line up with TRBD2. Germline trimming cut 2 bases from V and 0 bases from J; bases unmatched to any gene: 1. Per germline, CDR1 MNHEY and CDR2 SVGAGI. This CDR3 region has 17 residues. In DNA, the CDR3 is TGTGCCAGCAGTTACCCTAGCGGGAGGGCGAACACCGGGGAGCTGTTTTTT. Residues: CASSYPSGRANTGELFF.